What follows is one T cell receptor (beta chain) and its context. The entry originates in a study of cytomegalovirus exposure and HLA in healthy donors. The germline V and J ends were trimmed by 4 bases and 3 bases, with 16 bases remaining between them. The V gene's germline CDR1 is SGHAT and CDR2 FQNNGV. This CDR3 contains 15 residues. PCR amplification relied on 60 Vbeta primers (plus 13 Jbeta primers). Only in-frame clones appear in the TCRdb table, and some are missing; sequencing was by immunoSEQ multiplex PCR. The sample contains over 100,000 clones, about 8.5% of which appear only once. Sequencing was done on a sample of PBMCs. The chain employs TRBV11-2 and TRBJ2-7; D is perhaps TRBD2 (6 bases). The source is a man aged 40-50 years in good health and CMV-seronegative. In DNA, the CDR3 is TGTGCCAGCAGCTACCTTAGGGACTCCAACTACGAGCAGTACTTC. As protein: CASSYLRDSNYEQYF. Complete variable domain (other parts from reference TRBV11-2 and TRBJ2-7): EAGVAQSPRYKIIEKRQSVAFWCNPISGHATLYWYQQILGQGPKLLIQFQNNGVVDDSQLPKDRFSAERLKGVDSTLKIQPAKLEDSAVYLCASSYLRDSNYEQYFGPGTRLTVT.